Below are 8 T cell receptor beta chains sequenced from a single sample in a study of CD8 T cells in ankylosing spondylitis. One entry per CDR3 protein, called by TCRdb with MiXCR from the 5' RACE reads. The sample carries just over 350,000 distinct CDR3 sequences, approximately 22% recorded once. Sequencing used blood, either unsorted or a sorted T cell fraction (not recorded which). These receptors originate from a male donor with ankylosing spondylitis or in good health (not recorded which).

For this clonotype: One end of the junction is discordant with germline, which a read error may explain. The chain is built from TRBV20-1 and TRBJ2-3; no firm D call. CDR3 length: 14 amino acids. Germline loops: CDR1 DFQATT, CDR2 SNEGSKA (reference sequence). CDR3 region: CSAGESDHTDTQYF. In DNA form, the CDR3 reads TGCAGTGCTGGAGAGTCGGACCACACAGATACGCAGTATTTT.

Only a few counts were recorded for this clonotype. The chain employs TRBV12-3 or TRBV12-4 and TRBJ2-5; 7 bases map to TRBD2. The ends lost 5 bases at V and 5 bases at J; junction bases unmatched: 8. CDR3 length: 14 residues. CDR3 in DNA: TGTGCCAGCAGTAACCAACGGGGGGTCGAGACCCAGTACTTC. The encoded protein is CASSNQRGVETQYF.

This clonotype was found a few times. The chain has TRBV20-1 and TRBJ2-7; no clear D. The V and J ends lost 5 bases and 0 bases respectively, with 23 bases between them. Germline lookup yields CDR1 DFQATT and CDR2 SNEGSKA (reference sequence). The CDR3 has 17 residues. For the CDR3, the DNA is TGCAGTGCTCCTGGCCCAGAGCTGACTCGTAGCTCCTACGAGCAGTACTTC. It specifies CSAPGPELTRSSYEQYF.

The chain is built from TRBV5-8 and TRBJ1-5; D gene ambiguous. CDR1 is SGHTS and CDR2 is YDEGEE in the germline V gene. The CDR3 runs to 13 residues. V lost 2 bases to trimming and J lost 7 bases, with 10 bases between them. In nucleotides, the CDR3 is TGTGCCAGCAGCTTCGGGAATATCCAGCCCCAGCATTTT. Protein product: CASSFGNIQPQHF.

CDR3 amino acids: CASSAGEQYF. CDR3 bases: TGTGCCAGCAGTGCCGGAGAGCAGTACTTC. The chain recombines TRBV6-1 with TRBJ2-7; no reliable D call. Germline values: CDR1 MNHNS, CDR2 SASEGT. The V end lost 4 bases, the J end lost 7 bases, and 5 bases lay between the germline ends. This CDR3 spans 10 amino acids.

The J gene is TRBJ2-4, the V gene TRBV6-5, with D hard to call. Trimming took off 2 bases at V and 4 bases at J, with 6 bases between the two ends. CDR1 and CDR2 from the germline V gene are MNHEY and SVGAGI. The CDR3 is made up of 13 amino acids. CDR3 sequence (DNA): TGTGCCAGCAGTTACCGGGCGAAAAACATTCAGTACTTC. This gives the protein CASSYRAKNIQYF.

The rearrangement uses TRBV5-1 and TRBJ2-7, with TRBD2 as a possible D gene (5 bases). Germline CDR1 is SGHRS and CDR2 is YFSETQ. Trimming stripped 5 bases from V and 0 bases from J, with 15 bases between. This CDR3 has 15 amino acids. The CDR3 DNA reads as TGCGCCAGCAGGGTGTCTAGCTTGCTCTCCTACGAGCAGTACTTC. Its protein product is CASRVSSLLSYEQYF.

V is TRBV2 and J is TRBJ2-7, with D hard to call. The germline V and J ends were trimmed by 3 bases and 3 bases, with 12 bases remaining between them. This CDR3 is 14 amino acids long. The V gene's germline CDR1 is SNHLY and CDR2 FYNNEI. CDR3 protein: CASSDFSRDYEQYF. The CDR3 region has the DNA TGTGCCAGCAGTGACTTCAGCAGAGACTACGAGCAGTACTTC.